This T cell receptor (beta chain) was identified in a study of T cell responses to AZD1222 COVID-19 vaccine. Findings and caveats of the study: Elevations in Spike-specific TCR breadth and depth followed administration of two AZD1222 doses. Clonal diversity may have been underestimated, and the donors were mostly white British, with more females than males. Baseline antibody screening turned up just six seropositive AZD1222 recipients.

This clone was counted once. No antigen is known for it. Germline CDR1 is LGHDT and CDR2 is YNNKEL (reference sequence). This CDR3 region has 15 residues. V was shortened by 1 base and J by 5 bases, with 15 bases between the two germline ends. TCRdb keeps only in-frame clones here, not all; method: immunoSEQ multiplex PCR. In the table there are roughly 100,000 clones, over 80% of which are singletons. V is TRBV3-1 (or the pseudogene TRBV3-2) and J is TRBJ2-7; no firm D call. The origin of this receptor is an adult in good health. Sample: peripheral blood, taken on day 0 of AZD1222 vaccination. The CDR3 nucleotides read TGTGCCAGCAGCCAAGTCGTTTCAACGGTCCACGAGCAGTACTTC. Translation: CASSQVVSTVHEQYF.